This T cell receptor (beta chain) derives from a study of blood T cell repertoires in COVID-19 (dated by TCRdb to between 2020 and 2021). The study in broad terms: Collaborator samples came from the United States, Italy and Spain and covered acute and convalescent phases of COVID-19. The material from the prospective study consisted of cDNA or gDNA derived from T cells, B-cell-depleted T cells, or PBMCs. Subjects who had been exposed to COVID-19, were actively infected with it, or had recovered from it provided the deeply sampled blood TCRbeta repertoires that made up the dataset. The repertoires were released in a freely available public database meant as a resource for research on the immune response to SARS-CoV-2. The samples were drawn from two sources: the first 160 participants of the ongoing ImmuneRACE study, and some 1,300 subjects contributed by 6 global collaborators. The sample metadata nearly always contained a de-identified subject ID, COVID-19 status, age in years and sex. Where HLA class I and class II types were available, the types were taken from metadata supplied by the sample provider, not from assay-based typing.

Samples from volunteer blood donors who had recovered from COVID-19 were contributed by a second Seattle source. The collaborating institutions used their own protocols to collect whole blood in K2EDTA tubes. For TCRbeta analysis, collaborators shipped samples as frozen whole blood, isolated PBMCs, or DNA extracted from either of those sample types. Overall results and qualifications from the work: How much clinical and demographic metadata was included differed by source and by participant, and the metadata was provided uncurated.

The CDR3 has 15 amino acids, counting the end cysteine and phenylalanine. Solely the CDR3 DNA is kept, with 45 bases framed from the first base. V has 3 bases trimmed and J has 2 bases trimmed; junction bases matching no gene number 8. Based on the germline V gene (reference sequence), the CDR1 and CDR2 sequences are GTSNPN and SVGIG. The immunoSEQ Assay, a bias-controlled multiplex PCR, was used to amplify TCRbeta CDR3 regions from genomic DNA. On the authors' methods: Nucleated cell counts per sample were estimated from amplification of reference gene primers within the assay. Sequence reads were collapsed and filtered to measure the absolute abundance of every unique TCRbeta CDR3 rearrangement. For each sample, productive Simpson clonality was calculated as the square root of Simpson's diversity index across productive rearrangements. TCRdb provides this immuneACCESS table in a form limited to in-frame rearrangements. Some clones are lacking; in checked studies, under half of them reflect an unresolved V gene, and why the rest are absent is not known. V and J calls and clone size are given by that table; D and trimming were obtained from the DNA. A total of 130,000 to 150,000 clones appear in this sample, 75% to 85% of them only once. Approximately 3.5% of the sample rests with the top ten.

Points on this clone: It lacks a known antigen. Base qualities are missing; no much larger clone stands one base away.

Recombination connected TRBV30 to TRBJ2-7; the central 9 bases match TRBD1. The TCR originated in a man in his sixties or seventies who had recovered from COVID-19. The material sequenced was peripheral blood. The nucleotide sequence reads TGTGCCTGGAGATTCCCCGGGACAGGGACCTACGAGCAGTACTTC. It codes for CAWRFPGTGTYEQYF.